Following are 20 T cell receptor beta chains from one sample sequenced in a study of T-cell reconstitution after alpha-beta-depleted transplantation in children. Unique molecular identifiers were incorporated when the TCRbeta library was constructed. TCRdb reanalysed the PCR reads using MiXCR and keeps one entry per CDR3 protein. The sample carries nearly 400,000 distinct CDR3 sequences, 20% recorded once. The source material was PBMCs from the stem cell graft donor, sampled from the stem cell graft. Source of these receptors: a human donor who donated a stem cell graft to a child with acute myeloid leukemia.

This clonotype has just a few counts. The chain uses TRBV24-1 and TRBJ2-4; D may match TRBD1 or TRBD2 (5 bases each). The V and J ends lost 3 bases and 3 bases respectively, with 14 bases between them. CDR3 size: 16 residues. Per the germline V gene, CDR1 is KGHDR and CDR2 is SFDVKD. The CDR3 DNA follows: TGTGCCACCAGTGATGGGGACGGTTCCGTCAAAAACATTCAGTACTTC. This sequence encodes CATSDGDGSVKNIQYF.

The chain joins TRBV20-1 to TRBJ2-1; the D call may be TRBD1 or TRBD2 (5 bases each). The CDR3 is made up of 14 amino acids. Trimming stripped 3 bases from V and 4 bases from J, with 13 bases between. Germline loops: CDR1 DFQATT, CDR2 SNEGSKA (reference sequence). The CDR3 nucleotides are TGCAGTGCTAGTAACGGGGCCTCTTACAATGAGCAGTTCTTC. Its translation is CSASNGASYNEQFF.

The gene calls are TRBV28 and TRBJ2-1, with 8 bases identical to TRBD1. The junction had 3 bases not matched to a gene; V was cut back by 3 bases and J by 5 bases. Germline CDR1 and CDR2: MDHEN and SYDVKM. The CDR3 has 14 residues. The CDR3 coding sequence is TGTGCCAGCAGTTTGGGACAGGCCCACAATGAGCAGTTCTTC. This gives the protein CASSLGQAHNEQFF. Full variable domain (outside the CDR3, taken from reference TRBV28 and TRBJ2-1): DVKVTQSSRYLVKRTGEKVFLECVQDMDHENMFWYRQDPGLGLRLIYFSYDVKMKEKGDIPEGYSVSREKKERFSLILESASTNQTSMYLCASSLGQAHNEQFFGPGTRLTVL.

This chain links TRBV24-1 with TRBJ2-5; no clear D. Germline-derived CDR1 and CDR2 are KGHDR and SFDVKD. CDR3 size: 13 residues. V shed 0 bases and J shed 4 bases, with 5 bases lying between them. The CDR3 reads CATSDLLGETQYF. CDR3 in DNA: TGTGCCACCAGTGATTTGCTTGGAGAGACCCAGTACTTC.

The chain recombines TRBV29-1 with TRBJ2-5; D is uncertain. This CDR3 is built from 10 residues. Germline V CDR1 and CDR2: SQVTM, ANQGSEA. Trimming left V 7 bases short and J 5 bases short, with 8 bases between. In nucleotides, the CDR3 is TGCAGCGGGTGTGTGGAGACCCAGTACTTC. Encoded protein: CSGCVETQYF.

In its sample, this clonotype was seen a few times. This sequence joins TRBV29-1 and TRBJ2-1; TRBD2 matches at 15 bases. V shed 7 bases, J shed 4 bases, and the junction held 8 bases outside the gene matches. CDR1 is SQVTM and CDR2 is ANQGSEA in the germline V gene. There are 16 residues in the CDR3. CDR3 protein: CSAGTSGRYLYNEQFF. For the CDR3, the DNA is TGCAGCGCCGGGACTAGCGGGAGGTACCTATACAATGAGCAGTTCTTC.

This clonotype was recorded a few times. The V and J genes are TRBV20-1 and TRBJ2-3, with 8 nucleotides matching TRBD1. The CDR3 length is 14 residues. Germline-derived CDR1 and CDR2 are DFQATT and SNEGSKA (reference sequence). Trimming took 6 bases from V and 6 from J; bases not matched to a gene: 11. The CDR3 region is CSAVPSTGADTQYF. The CDR3 region has the DNA TGCAGTGCCGTGCCCTCGACAGGGGCCGATACGCAGTATTTT.

This clonotype was seen a single time. The chain is built from TRBV27 and TRBJ2-7; 9 nucleotides agree with TRBD2. The ends lost 6 bases at V and 3 bases at J; junction bases unmatched: 6. The CDR3 sequence is 14 residues long. Looked up from germline, CDR1 is MNHEY and CDR2 is SMNVEV (reference sequence). Written as DNA, the CDR3 is TGTGCCAGCAGAGGACTAGCGAAAGGCTACGAGCAGTACTTC. Amino acid sequence: CASRGLAKGYEQYF.

The chain has TRBV28 and TRBJ1-1; D uncertain. Looked up from germline, CDR1 is MDHEN and CDR2 is SYDVKM. The V gene lost 3 bases and the J gene lost 6 bases, with 17 bases spanning the gap. The CDR3 has 15 amino acids. CDR3 sequence: CASSLVAGLLPEAFF. The CDR3 DNA reads as TGTGCCAGCAGTTTGGTTGCAGGATTGCTCCCTGAAGCTTTCTTT. Filled out from reference TRBV28 and TRBJ1-1, the complete variable domain reads DVKVTQSSRYLVKRTGEKVFLECVQDMDHENMFWYRQDPGLGLRLIYFSYDVKMKEKGDIPEGYSVSREKKERFSLILESASTNQTSMYLCASSLVAGLLPEAFFGQGTRLTVV.

This clonotype was seen at least ten times. This chain links TRBV28 with TRBJ2-1; 14 bases agree with TRBD2. V was clipped by 5 bases and J by 8 bases; unmatched bases: 8. The CDR3 runs to 16 residues. Germline CDR1 MDHEN, CDR2 SYDVKM. The CDR3 coding sequence is TGTGCCAGCAGTCTACTAGGGACTAGCGGGAGATATGAGCAGTTCTTC. This encodes CASSLLGTSGRYEQFF. Variable domain in full (rest from reference TRBV28 and TRBJ2-1): DVKVTQSSRYLVKRTGEKVFLECVQDMDHENMFWYRQDPGLGLRLIYFSYDVKMKEKGDIPEGYSVSREKKERFSLILESASTNQTSMYLCASSLLGTSGRYEQFFGPGTRLTVL.

This clonotype was seen only a few times. This chain links TRBV12-3 or TRBV12-4 with TRBJ2-2; 9 positions match TRBD1. The CDR3 is made up of 19 amino acids. V shed 5 bases and J 1 base; nucleotides not matched to a gene: 14. The CDR3 DNA is TGTGCCAGCAGTCCCGGGACAGGGAATGAGAGAGGGAACACCGGGGAGCTGTTTTTT. Protein: CASSPGTGNERGNTGELFF.

In its sample, this clonotype was seen a few times. J is TRBJ2-5 and V is TRBV29-1, with D uncertain. This CDR3 is 14 amino acids long. V was pared by 1 base and J by 5 bases, with 14 bases between. Germline-derived CDR1 and CDR2 are SQVTM and ANQGSEA. CDR3 in amino acids: CSVEVGLLGETQYF. As DNA, the CDR3 is TGCAGCGTTGAAGTTGGGCTTCTGGGCGAGACCCAGTACTTC.

For this clonotype: The junction departs from the called germline gene at one end, perhaps through a read error. The chain employs TRBV9 and TRBJ2-7; 7 nucleotides match TRBD2. Germline V gene sequence: CDR1 SGDLS, CDR2 YYNGEE. CDR3 length equals 15 residues. CDR3 region: CASSVGGSSSYEEYF. CDR3 DNA sequence: TGTGCCAGCAGCGTAGGCGGGAGCAGCTCCTACGAGGAGTACTTC. The variable domain in full, completed from reference TRBV9 and TRBJ2-7, reads DSGVTQTPKHLITATGQRVTLRCSPRSGDLSVYWYQQSLDQGLQFLIQYYNGEERAKGNILERFSAQQFPDLHSELNLSSLELGDSALYFCASSVGGSSSYEEYFGPGTRLTVT.

This clonotype was seen more than once but under ten times. CDR3 amino acids: CASSPWGPGEQYF. DNA for the CDR3: TGTGCCAGCAGCCCCTGGGGCCCAGGGGAGCAGTACTTC. This sequence joins TRBV27 and TRBJ2-7; perhaps TRBD1 as D (5 bases). Germline CDR1 reads MNHEY; CDR2 reads SMNVEV (reference sequence). V was shortened by 6 bases and J by 7 bases, with 16 bases between the two germline ends. This CDR3 contains 13 residues.

The gene calls are TRBV4-1 and TRBJ1-5, with D possibly matching TRBD1 (6 bases). V lost 0 bases, J lost 0 bases, and 9 bases lay in between. The CDR3 length is 16 residues. Germline values: CDR1 MGHRA, CDR2 YSYEKL. CDR3 bases: TGCGCCAGCAGCCAAGAGGCAGGGGTTAGCAATCAGCCCCAGCATTTT. Its translation is CASSQEAGVSNQPQHF.

This clonotype was seen only a few times. This sequence joins TRBV20-1 and TRBJ1-1, with D possibly being TRBD1 (5 bases). CDR1 is DFQATT, CDR2 SNEGSKA, per germline (reference sequence). The CDR3 sequence is 15 residues long. Trimming removed 3 bases from V and 1 base from J, with 15 bases in between. CDR3 loop: CSASNPRAGNTEAFF. The DNA of the CDR3 is TGCAGTGCTAGTAACCCCAGGGCGGGGAACACTGAAGCTTTCTTT.

This chain links TRBV20-1 with TRBJ2-5, with D perhaps matching TRBD1 (6 bases). CDR1 DFQATT and CDR2 SNEGSKA come from the germline V gene (reference sequence). The CDR3 consists of 13 residues. Trimming left V 3 bases short and J 2 bases short, with 10 bases between. CDR3 sequence (DNA): TGCAGTGCTAGTAGGGGGACACAAGAGACCCAGTACTTC. The encoded protein is CSASRGTQETQYF.

This clonotype has a handful of counts. In nucleotides, the CDR3 is TGCGCCAGCAGCCAAGTTGCTAGCGGGAGTACGTACGAGCAGTACTTC. Translating it yields CASSQVASGSTYEQYF. The chain couples TRBV4-1 to TRBJ2-7; the match to TRBD2 covers 10 bases. Germline V gene sequence: CDR1 MGHRA, CDR2 YSYEKL. Unmatched junction bases numbered 7, after V lost 1 base and J lost 4 bases. The CDR3 totals 16 residues.

J is TRBJ1-1 and V is TRBV20-1; maybe TRBD1 (6 bases). The germline CDR1 and CDR2 sequences are DFQATT and SNEGSKA (reference sequence). CDR3 size: 17 residues. V was shortened by 2 bases and J by 4 bases, with 23 bases between the two germline ends. This CDR3 reads CSARMSGVRGLSTEAFF. The DNA of the CDR3 is TGCAGTGCTAGAATGAGTGGCGTCCGGGGGCTGAGCACTGAAGCTTTCTTT.

This clonotype came up many times. The rearrangement joins TRBV29-1 to TRBJ1-1; TRBD1 matches at 8 bases. CDR3 length equals 11 residues. Per germline, CDR1 SQVTM and CDR2 ANQGSEA. V was clipped by 5 bases and J by 8 bases; unmatched bases: 4. CDR3 coding DNA: TGCAGCGTTCCAGGGGGCTTGGAAGCTTTCTTT. The encoded protein is CSVPGGLEAFF.